Presented here are 13 T cell receptor beta chains from one specimen sequenced in a study of persistence of HIV-infected CD4 T cells. This was the immunoSEQ version 4 assay in survey mode. Data came from immunoSEQ multiplex PCR; TCRdb stores just in-frame clones and leaves some out. The data show tens of thousands of clones, around 80% seen once. These TCRs are of unknown antigen specificity. Cells were stimulated with CMV-infected fibroblast lysates at 10 ug/mL. CD40L-negative CD69-negative CD45RO-high memory CD4+ T cells were sorted as populations depleted of antigen-responding cells. The material sequenced was CD4+ T cells sorted from PBMCs after approximately 19-hour stimulation, taken from a patient who received antiretroviral therapy. The receptors stem from an adult man with HIV who was CMV-seropositive.

CDR3 protein: CASGFSGNTIYF. The CDR3 DNA follows: TGTGCCAGCGGCTTCTCTGGAAACACCATATATTTT. The chain joins TRBV6-5 to TRBJ1-3; D ambiguous. Germline CDR1 is MNHEY and CDR2 is SVGAGI. The CDR3 has 12 residues. With 8 bases removed from V and 0 bases from J, the gap between germline ends came to 5 bases.

The V call is TRBV4-1, the J call TRBJ1-4, with TRBD1 as a possible D gene (6 bases). CDR3 length: 13 amino acids. Germline lookup yields CDR1 MGHRA and CDR2 YSYEKL. Trimming took off 4 bases at V and 8 bases at J, with 11 bases between the two ends. The CDR3 here is CASSPQGEEKLFF. The CDR3 bases are TGCGCCAGCAGCCCACAGGGAGAGGAAAAACTGTTTTTT.

The chain has TRBV18 and TRBJ1-3, with D maybe TRBD1 (5 bases). The V gene lost 3 bases and the J gene lost 4 bases, with 16 bases spanning the gap. The CDR3 is 16 residues long. Germline CDR1 reads KGHSH; CDR2 reads LQKENI. Written as DNA, the CDR3 is TGTGCCAGCTCACCTGGGGACTGGGGGTCCGGAAACACCATATATTTT. This sequence encodes CASSPGDWGSGNTIYF.

This clone was observed a single time. The chain carries TRBV5-1 and TRBJ1-4; the match to TRBD1 covers 7 bases. This CDR3 region has 16 residues. Germline V gene lookup returns CDR1 SGHRS and CDR2 YFSETQ. The junction had 10 bases not matched to a gene; V was cut back by 0 bases and J by 8 bases. CDR3 DNA sequence: TGCGCCAGCAGCTTGGAATCAGCGACAGGGAGAGAAAAACTGTTTTTT. Translating it yields CASSLESATGREKLFF.

The chain joins TRBV18 to TRBJ1-1; 8 nucleotides match TRBD1. CDR1 is KGHSH, CDR2 LQKENI, per germline. The V segment lost 2 bases and the J segment 5 bases; nucleotides outside the gene matches: 13. This CDR3 region has 17 residues. The CDR3 protein is CASSPIYQGQGGTEAFF. The CDR3 DNA sequence: TGTGCCAGCTCACCAATTTATCAAGGACAGGGTGGGACTGAAGCTTTCTTT.

This rearrangement joins TRBV5-1 to TRBJ1-1; the D gene is possibly TRBD1 (5 bases). The V and J ends lost 4 bases and 5 bases respectively, with 9 bases between them. The CDR3 runs 12 residues. Germline values: CDR1 SGHRS, CDR2 YFSETQ. Written as DNA, the CDR3 is TGCGCCAGCAGCGTCGAGGGGACTGAAGCTTTCTTT. Translating gives CASSVEGTEAFF.

The chain has TRBV12-3 or TRBV12-4 and TRBJ2-3; D remains ambiguous. The V and J ends lost 8 bases and 0 bases respectively, with 9 bases between them. The CDR3 sequence is 13 residues long. This CDR3 is CASGYSSTDTQYF. The CDR3, as DNA: TGTGCCAGCGGATACAGCAGCACAGATACGCAGTATTTT.

V gene TRBV2 combines with J gene TRBJ2-3; 10 nucleotides match TRBD2. The junction had 5 bases not matched to a gene; V was cut back by 2 bases and J by 3 bases. This CDR3 region has 16 residues. The germline V gene has CDR1 SNHLY and CDR2 FYNNEI. DNA for the CDR3: TGTGCCAGCAGTGAATTGGCTAGCGGGGGAACAGATACGCAGTATTTT. This translates into CASSELASGGTDTQYF.

This chain links TRBV29-1 with TRBJ2-1; 11 nucleotides match TRBD2. The V and J ends lost 1 base and 8 bases, in that order; junction bases with no gene match: 10. The CDR3 spans 16 residues. Germline CDR1 and CDR2: SQVTM and ANQGSEA. CDR3 protein: CSVEGIAGGPVDEQFF. As DNA, the CDR3 is TGCAGCGTTGAAGGAATAGCGGGGGGGCCAGTCGATGAGCAGTTCTTC.

The CDR3 is CASSLWTGRSGNTIYF. The DNA of the CDR3 is TGCGCCAGCAGCTTATGGACAGGCCGATCTGGAAACACCATATATTTT. The rearrangement uses TRBV5-1 and TRBJ1-3; 7 bases are a match to TRBD1. J lost 1 base, V lost 2 bases, and 6 bases had no gene match. The germline V gene has CDR1 SGHRS and CDR2 YFSETQ. CDR3 length: 16 amino acids.

The V gene is TRBV24-1, the J gene TRBJ2-1; 9 nucleotides align to TRBD1. V lost 7 bases to trimming and J lost 5 bases; unmatched junction nucleotides: 11. Germline-derived CDR1 and CDR2 are KGHDR and SFDVKD. This CDR3 is 16 amino acids long. CDR3 amino acids: CATSDHRTGVNNEQFF. CDR3 coding DNA: TGTGCCACCAGCGACCACCGGACAGGGGTGAACAATGAGCAGTTCTTC.

This clone was found a few times. V usage is TRBV6-5 and J usage is TRBJ2-7, with unresolved D. CDR1 is MNHEY, CDR2 SVGAGI, per germline. The CDR3 runs 11 residues. Trimming shortened V by 7 bases and J by 1 base, and 5 bases separated the two germline ends. The CDR3, as DNA: TGTGCCAGCACAGCTTCCTACGAGCAGTACTTC. Its protein is CASTASYEQYF.

This clone has more than one count but fewer than ten. The V call is TRBV7-8, the J call TRBJ1-3, with D maybe TRBD1 (5 bases). Germline CDR1 and CDR2: SGHVS and FQNEAQ. The CDR3 runs to 13 residues. Trimming removed 8 bases at V and 8 bases at J, with 16 bases between. CDR3 coding DNA: TGTGCCAGCGAGAGGTCATGGGGGGACACCATATATTTT. Translation gives CASERSWGDTIYF.